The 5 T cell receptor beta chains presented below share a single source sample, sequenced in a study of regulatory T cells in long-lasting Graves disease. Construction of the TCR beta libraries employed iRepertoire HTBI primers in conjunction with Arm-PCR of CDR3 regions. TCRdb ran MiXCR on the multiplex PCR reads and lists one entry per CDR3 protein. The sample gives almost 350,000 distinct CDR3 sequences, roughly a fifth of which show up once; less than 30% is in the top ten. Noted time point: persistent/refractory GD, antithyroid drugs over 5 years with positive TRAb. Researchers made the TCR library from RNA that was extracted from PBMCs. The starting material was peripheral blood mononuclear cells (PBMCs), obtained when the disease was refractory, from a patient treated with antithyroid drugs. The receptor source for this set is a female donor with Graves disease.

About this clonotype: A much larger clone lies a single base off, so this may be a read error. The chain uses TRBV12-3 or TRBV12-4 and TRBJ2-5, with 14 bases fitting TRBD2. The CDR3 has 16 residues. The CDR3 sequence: CASSRTSGGFQEAQYF. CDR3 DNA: TGTGCCAGCAGCAGGACTAGCGGGGGGTTCCAAGAGGCCCAGTACTTC.

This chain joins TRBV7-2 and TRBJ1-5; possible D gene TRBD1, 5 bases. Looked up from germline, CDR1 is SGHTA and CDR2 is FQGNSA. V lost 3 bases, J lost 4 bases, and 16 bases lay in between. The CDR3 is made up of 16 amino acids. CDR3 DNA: TGTGCCAGCAGCTTGGAAGTAGGGCGGACAAATCAGCCCCAGCATTTT. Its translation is CASSLEVGRTNQPQHF.

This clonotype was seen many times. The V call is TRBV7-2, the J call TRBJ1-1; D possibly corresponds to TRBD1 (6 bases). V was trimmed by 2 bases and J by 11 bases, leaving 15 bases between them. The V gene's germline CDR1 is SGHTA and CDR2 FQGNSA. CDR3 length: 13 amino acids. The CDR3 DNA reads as TGTGCCAGCAGCTTAAGGGGGGCTCCGCTGGCTTTCTTT. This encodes CASSLRGAPLAFF.

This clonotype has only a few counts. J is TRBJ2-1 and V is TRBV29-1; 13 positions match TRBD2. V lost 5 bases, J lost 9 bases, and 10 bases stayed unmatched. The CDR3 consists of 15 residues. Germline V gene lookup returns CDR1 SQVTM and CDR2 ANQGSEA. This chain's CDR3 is CSVKLTSGRHIEQFF. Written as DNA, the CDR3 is TGCAGCGTTAAGTTGACTAGCGGGAGGCATATTGAGCAGTTCTTC.

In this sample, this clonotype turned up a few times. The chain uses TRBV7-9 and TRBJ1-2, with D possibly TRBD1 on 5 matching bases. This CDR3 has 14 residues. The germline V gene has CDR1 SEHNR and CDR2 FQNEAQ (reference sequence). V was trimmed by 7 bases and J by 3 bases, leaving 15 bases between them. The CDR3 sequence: CASTQSGTDYGYTF. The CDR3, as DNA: TGTGCCAGCACCCAATCTGGGACCGACTATGGCTACACCTTC.